The clone carrying this T cell receptor beta chain was counted at least ten times. The antigen is unknown. This sample stems from a study of CD8+CD57+ T cells in acquired aplastic anemia. V was cut by 4 bases and J by 0 bases, with 15 bases left in between. The V gene's germline CDR1 is SNHLY and CDR2 FYNNEI. This CDR3 contains 16 residues. Study results and limitations: Overlapping CD8+ CDR3 repertoires of patients and controls contained approximately 28 shared sequences.

The TCR beta profiling, which covered VDJ combination and CDR3 sequence, was carried out using genomic DNA as the template. TCRdb ran MiXCR on the reads and lists one entry per CDR3 protein. Among 150,000 to 200,000 distinct CDR3 sequences, roughly 48% were seen once, and the ten largest hold more than 1%. Sequencing was done on patients that had shown CD8+CD57+ cell expansion by flow cytometry. This receptor was identified in a human donor with aplastic anemia. Sequenced: sorted CD4+, CD8+, or CD8+CD57+ T cells (not recorded which) from PBMCs. The chain couples TRBV2 to TRBJ1-2; D is possibly TRBD1 (6 bases). The CDR3 reads CASSVLGGPPNYGYTF. The CDR3 nucleotides read TGTGCCAGCAGTGTATTGGGGGGGCCGCCTAACTATGGCTACACCTTC.